The source of this T cell receptor beta chain is a study of shared T cell receptors in the human thymus. Assay: immunoSEQ multiplex PCR; the TCRdb copy retains only in-frame clones and omits some. The data contain some 720,000 clones, 88% of them seen just once; the ten biggest clones take up around 0.0099%. Germline-derived CDR1 and CDR2 are WNHNN and SYGVQD (reference sequence). The length of the CDR3 is 13 residues. Trimming cost V 11 bases and J 3 bases; bases outside gene matches: 8. This same sample was also taken into another study, of human thymus T cells. That study reports: Donors were healthy Finnish infants having corrective surgery for congenital heart defects. Corrective heart surgery yielded the resections from which the thymus tissue came. Both thymic and peripheral blood repertoires showed apparently biased V and J usage. Reports from related research described highly overlapping thymic repertoires among unrelated individuals.

The sequenced sample was thymocytes. The receptor comes from a boy in the first two years of life with a congenital heart defect. This chain uses TRBV10-1 with TRBJ2-7; 9 nucleotides agree with TRBD1. For the CDR3, the DNA is TGCGCCTGCCCAGACAGGGGGGACTACGAGCAGTACTTC. It yields the protein CACPDRGDYEQYF.